This TCR beta chain stems from a study of T cell responses to AZD1222 COVID-19 vaccine. Repertoires were generated with immunoSEQ multiplex PCR, while TCRdb's copy carries only in-frame clones and drops some. The top ten hold approximately 5.3% of the sample, which has tens of thousands of clones, approximately 89% seen once. V was clipped by 6 bases and J by 4 bases, with 10 bases between them. The CDR3 sequence is 14 residues long. Germline assignment: CDR1 MNHEY and CDR2 SMNVEV (reference sequence). Sequencing used peripheral blood, obtained 28 days after the second AZD1222 dose. This receptor was taken from an adult who received the AZD1222 COVID-19 vaccine. The V gene is TRBV27, the J gene TRBJ2-6; D may be TRBD1 or TRBD2 (6 bases each). The CDR3 nucleotides read TGTGCCAGCAGCTGGGGGGCCGGGGCCAACGTCCTGACTTTC. Translating it yields CASSWGAGANVLTF.